This TCR beta chain was documented in a study of blood T cell repertoires in COVID-19. The germline gives CDR1 KGHDR, CDR2 SFDVKD. Trimming shortened V by 5 bases and J by 4 bases, and 16 bases separated the two germline ends. This CDR3 region has 15 residues. As processed by the authors: Amplification with reference gene primers provided the estimates of nucleated cell counts. Some clones are missing from TCRdb's copy, which holds only in-frame ones; the method was immunoSEQ multiplex PCR. D and trimming were read from the DNA, whereas the V and J calls and clone size are those reported in that table. The profile shows roughly 350,000 clones, over 70% of them singletons.

This receptor was obtained from a woman in her forties or fifties with COVID-19, enrolled during active disease. Source material: peripheral blood. This rearrangement joins TRBV24-1 to TRBJ1-1; TRBD1 might be the D (5 bases). CDR3 loop: CATSGFRGMSTEAFF. As DNA, the CDR3 is TGTGCCACCAGTGGGTTTCGGGGGATGAGCACTGAAGCTTTCTTT.